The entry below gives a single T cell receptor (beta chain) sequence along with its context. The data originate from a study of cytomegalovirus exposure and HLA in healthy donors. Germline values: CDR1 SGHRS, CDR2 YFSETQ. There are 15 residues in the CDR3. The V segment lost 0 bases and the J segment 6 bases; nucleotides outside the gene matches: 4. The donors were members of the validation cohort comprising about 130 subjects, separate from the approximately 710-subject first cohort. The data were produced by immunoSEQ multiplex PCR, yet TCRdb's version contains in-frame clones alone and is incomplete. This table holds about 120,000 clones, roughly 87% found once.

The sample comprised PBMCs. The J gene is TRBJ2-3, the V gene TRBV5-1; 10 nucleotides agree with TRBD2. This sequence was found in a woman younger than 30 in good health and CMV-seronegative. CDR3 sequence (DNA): TGCGCCAGCAGCTTGGAAGCGGGGGGGTATGATACGCAGTATTTT. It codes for CASSLEAGGYDTQYF.